The sequence of this T cell receptor beta chain was determined in a study of blood T cell repertoires in COVID-19. Generated by immunoSEQ multiplex PCR, the TCRdb table keeps only in-frame clones and is missing some. The table includes 250,000 to 300,000 clones, 75% to 90% detected once. Of note for this clone: An end of the junction does not agree with germline; a read error may underlie this.

CDR1 is SEHNR, CDR2 FQNEAQ, per germline (reference sequence). This CDR3 has 15 residues. This chain uses TRBV7-9 with TRBJ1-5; weak D call: TRBD1 (5 bases). The sequence was collected from a woman aged 70-85 years with COVID-19, enrolled during active disease. Source material: peripheral blood. The CDR3 bases are TGTGCCAGCAGTTTAGCGGACACCCCAAATCAGCCCCAGCATTTT. Residues: CASSLADTPNQPQHF.